This T cell receptor (beta chain) was identified during a study of T cell repertoires in cytomegalovirus infection. Study observations and caveats: The ex vivo response was dominated by HLA-C-restricted CMV-specific TCR beta clonotypes. Cumulative frequency (of public TCR beta family members) identified carriers of CMV plus the relevant HLA.

TCRdb analysed the reads with MiXCR anew, one entry per CDR3 protein. There are about 770,000 distinct CDR3 sequences in the sample; 25% to 30% occur only once, and around 13% lies in the top ten. Germline CDR1 is LGHNA and CDR2 is YNFKEQ. This CDR3 spans 16 amino acids. Trimming pared 0 bases from V and 3 bases from J, leaving 14 bases between. To note about this clonotype: What it recognizes is unknown.

The V and J genes are TRBV4-2 and TRBJ1-1; tentatively, D is TRBD1 (5 bases). Sample: cultured CD8+ T cells from PBMCs, taken from culture after CMV antigen stimulation. The clonotype originates from a human donor in good health (CMV status not recorded). Some clones in this sample may be carry-over from other donors' samples. DNA for the CDR3: TGTGCCAGCAGCCAAGACGCGGGGGGATCCCACACTGAAGCTTTCTTT. Its protein product is CASSQDAGGSHTEAFF.